One and the same sample provided the 9 T cell receptor beta chains below, sequenced in a study of OX40 agonist ivuxolimab in advanced cancers. TCRdb's copy holds only in-frame clones and misses some; the assay was immunoSEQ multiplex PCR. This sample carries around 38,000 clones, less than 80% of them seen once, and the ten largest clones take roughly 13%. The specimen comprised CD4+ or CD8+ T cells sorted from blood, sampled in a trial of the OX40 agonist ivuxolimab. These TCRs come from an adult with an advanced solid tumor such as melanoma, head and neck, liver or kidney cancer.

The rearrangement links TRBV7-9 to TRBJ1-3; D unclear. V was pared by 5 bases and J by 0 bases, with 11 bases between. The germline V gene has CDR1 SEHNR and CDR2 FQNEAQ (reference sequence). The CDR3 runs 15 residues. CDR3 in amino acids: CASSHDTNSGNTIYF. CDR3 coding DNA: TGTGCCAGCAGCCATGACACAAACTCTGGAAACACCATATATTTT.

This chain links TRBV7-9 with TRBJ2-5; 9 bases align to TRBD1. The CDR3 sequence is 18 residues long. V dropped 2 bases and J dropped 2; count of bases not matched to a gene: 12. Germline CDR1 is SEHNR and CDR2 is FQNEAQ (reference sequence). The CDR3 nucleotides are TGTGCCAGCAGCTTACGCCCACTTACAGGGGGCAATCAAGAGACCCAGTACTTC. Its translation is CASSLRPLTGGNQETQYF.

This chain links TRBV7-3 with TRBJ2-5; 11 nucleotides match TRBD2. The J call may be mistaken, given a closer DNA end match to TRBJ2-7. This CDR3 is 13 amino acids long. Germline CDR1 SGHTA, CDR2 FQGTGA. The CDR3 nucleotides read TGTGCCAGCAGCCTCGGGACTAGCGGCGAGCAGTACTTC. Encoded protein: CASSLGTSGEQYF.

The chain is built from TRBV5-6 and TRBJ1-2, with 8 bases matching TRBD1. The germline V gene encodes CDR1 SGHDT and CDR2 YYEEEE. This CDR3 is built from 19 residues. V shed 0 bases and J 5 bases; nucleotides not matched to a gene: 18. CDR3 nucleotides: TGTGCCAGCAGCTTGGTAGAGGCGGGACAGGCCCCTTCAGGGTATGGCTACACCTTC. It translates to CASSLVEAGQAPSGYGYTF.

This CDR3 reads CASSTSSPGLAGNEQYF. In DNA, the CDR3 is TGTGCCAGCTCAACCTCTTCCCCGGGGCTAGCGGGGAACGAGCAGTACTTC. The rearrangement joins TRBV18 to TRBJ2-5; 9 nucleotides line up with TRBD2. The J call may be wrong; the DNA end is better matched by TRBJ2-7. This CDR3 spans 17 amino acids. The germline V gene encodes CDR1 KGHSH and CDR2 LQKENI.

The CDR3 DNA is TGTGCCAGCAGGCAATACTCTGGAAACACCATATATTTT. It translates to CASRQYSGNTIYF. The gene calls are TRBV6-1 and TRBJ1-3; D is unresolved. CDR3 length: 13 amino acids. Germline V lookup: CDR1 MNHNS, CDR2 SASEGT. V gave up 6 bases and J gave up 0 bases, with 6 bases separating them.

V and J are TRBV30 and TRBJ2-3; 9 nucleotides align to TRBD2. V was clipped by 3 bases and J by 7 bases; unmatched bases: 8. The CDR3 runs to 14 residues. Germline CDR1 is GTSNPN and CDR2 is SVGIG (reference sequence). The CDR3 here is CAWSGRGGGHTQYF. DNA of the CDR3: TGTGCCTGGAGCGGGCGGGGGGGCGGTCATACGCAGTATTTT.

The genes are TRBV6-6 and TRBJ2-5, with D perhaps TRBD2 (7 bases). Trimming stripped 2 bases from V and 3 bases from J, with 16 bases between. The CDR3 contains 16 residues. Per the germline V gene, CDR1 is MNHNY and CDR2 is SVGAGI (reference sequence). The CDR3 DNA sequence: TGTGCCAGCAGTTACCGCCGAGGGGGGAGGGAAGAGACCCAGTACTTC. As protein: CASSYRRGGREETQYF.

Details on this clone: The junction departs from the called germline gene at one end, perhaps through a read error. The V gene is TRBV6-1, the J gene TRBJ2-1; TRBD1 agrees at 7 bases. This CDR3 comprises 15 residues. The germline gives CDR1 MNHNS, CDR2 SASEGT. CDR3 in DNA: TGTGCCAGCAGAGAAGGGGGCAAGGCCTACAATGAGCAGTTCTTC. Translating it yields CASREGGKAYNEQFF.